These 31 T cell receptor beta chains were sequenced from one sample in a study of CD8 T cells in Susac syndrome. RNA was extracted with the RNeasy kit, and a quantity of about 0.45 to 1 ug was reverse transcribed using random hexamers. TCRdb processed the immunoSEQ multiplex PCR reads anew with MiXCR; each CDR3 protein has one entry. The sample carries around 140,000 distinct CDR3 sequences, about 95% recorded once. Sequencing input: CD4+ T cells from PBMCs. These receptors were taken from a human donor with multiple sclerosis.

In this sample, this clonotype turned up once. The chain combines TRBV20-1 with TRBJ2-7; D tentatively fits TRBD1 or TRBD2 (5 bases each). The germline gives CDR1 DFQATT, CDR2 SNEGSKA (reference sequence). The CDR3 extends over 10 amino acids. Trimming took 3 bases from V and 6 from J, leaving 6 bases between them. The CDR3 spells CSARRGEQYF. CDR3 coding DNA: TGCAGTGCTAGGAGGGGCGAGCAGTACTTC.

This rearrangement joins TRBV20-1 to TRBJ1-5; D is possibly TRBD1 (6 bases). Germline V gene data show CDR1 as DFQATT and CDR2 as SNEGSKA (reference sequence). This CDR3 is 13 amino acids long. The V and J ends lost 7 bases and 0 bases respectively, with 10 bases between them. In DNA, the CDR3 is TGCAGTGTCTTGGGACATAGCAATCAGCCCCAGCATTTT. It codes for CSVLGHSNQPQHF.

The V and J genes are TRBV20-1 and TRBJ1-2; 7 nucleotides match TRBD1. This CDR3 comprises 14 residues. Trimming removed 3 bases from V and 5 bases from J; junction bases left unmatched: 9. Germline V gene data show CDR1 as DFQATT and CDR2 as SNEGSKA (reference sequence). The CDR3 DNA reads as TGCAGTGCTAGTCTGCAGGGGGGAGTGTATGGCTACACCTTC. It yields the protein CSASLQGGVYGYTF.

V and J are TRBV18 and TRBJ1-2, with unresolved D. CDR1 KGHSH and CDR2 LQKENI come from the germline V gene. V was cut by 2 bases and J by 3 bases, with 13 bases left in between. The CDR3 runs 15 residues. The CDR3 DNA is TGTGCCAGCTCACCATTGGAGCAGGCGGACTATGGCTACACCTTC. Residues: CASSPLEQADYGYTF.

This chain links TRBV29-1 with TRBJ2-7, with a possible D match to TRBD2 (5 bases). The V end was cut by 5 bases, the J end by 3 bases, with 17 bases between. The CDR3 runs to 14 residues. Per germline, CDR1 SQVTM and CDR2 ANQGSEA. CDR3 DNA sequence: TGCAGCGTTAGCTTGCGGGCATTAGACTACGAGCAGTACTTC. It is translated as CSVSLRALDYEQYF.

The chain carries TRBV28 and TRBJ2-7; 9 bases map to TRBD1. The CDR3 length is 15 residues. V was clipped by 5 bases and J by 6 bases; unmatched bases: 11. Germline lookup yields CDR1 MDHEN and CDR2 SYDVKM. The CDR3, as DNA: TGTGCCAGCAGTAACCGGGACAGGGCGGTCCGCGAGCAGTACTTC. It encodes CASSNRDRAVREQYF.

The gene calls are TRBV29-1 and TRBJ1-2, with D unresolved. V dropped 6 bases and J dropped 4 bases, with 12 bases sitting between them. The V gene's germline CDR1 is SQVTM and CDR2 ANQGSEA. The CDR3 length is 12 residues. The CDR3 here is CSVLPTAYGYTF. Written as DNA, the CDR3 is TGCAGCGTCCTCCCGACTGCCTATGGCTACACCTTC.

CDR3 sequence: CSAREQGYSNQPQHF. The CDR3 region has the DNA TGCAGTGCTAGAGAACAGGGTTACTCTAATCAGCCCCAGCATTTT. This rearrangement joins TRBV20-1 to TRBJ1-5; weak D call: TRBD1 (6 bases). The CDR3 totals 15 residues. Germline CDR1 is DFQATT and CDR2 is SNEGSKA (reference sequence). With 0 bases removed from V and 4 bases from J, the gap between germline ends came to 13 bases.

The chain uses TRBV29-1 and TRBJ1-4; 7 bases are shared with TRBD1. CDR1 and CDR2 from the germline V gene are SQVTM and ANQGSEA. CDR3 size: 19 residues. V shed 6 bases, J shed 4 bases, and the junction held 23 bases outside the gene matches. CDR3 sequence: CSVSERTFAPGQRNEKLFF. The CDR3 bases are TGCAGCGTCAGCGAGCGAACTTTCGCACCGGGACAGCGTAATGAAAAACTGTTTTTT.

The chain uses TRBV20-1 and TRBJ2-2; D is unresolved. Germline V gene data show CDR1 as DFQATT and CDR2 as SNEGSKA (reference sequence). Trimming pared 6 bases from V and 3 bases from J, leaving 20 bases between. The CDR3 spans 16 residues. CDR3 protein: CSASNLGTLHTGELFF. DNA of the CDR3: TGCAGTGCATCAAATTTAGGAACCCTCCACACCGGGGAGCTGTTTTTT.

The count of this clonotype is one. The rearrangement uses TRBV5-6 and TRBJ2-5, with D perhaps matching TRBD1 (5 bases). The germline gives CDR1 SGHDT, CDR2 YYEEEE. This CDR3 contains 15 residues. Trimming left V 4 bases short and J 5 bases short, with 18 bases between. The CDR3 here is CASSTRSGSLETQYF. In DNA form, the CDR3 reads TGTGCCAGCAGCACTCGTTCAGGGTCTCTGGAGACCCAGTACTTC.

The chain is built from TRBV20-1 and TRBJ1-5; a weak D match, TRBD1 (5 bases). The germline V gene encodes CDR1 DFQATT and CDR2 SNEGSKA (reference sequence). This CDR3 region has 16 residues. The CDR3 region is CSAGRSGLRSNQPQHF. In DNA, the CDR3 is TGCAGCGCCGGGCGATCAGGGTTGCGGAGCAATCAGCCCCAGCATTTT.

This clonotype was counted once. CDR3 residues: CASSVETGYGEQYF. The CDR3 DNA reads as TGTGCCAGCAGCGTTGAGACAGGGTACGGCGAGCAGTACTTC. The chain carries TRBV9 and TRBJ2-7; 7 bases line up with TRBD1. Looked up from germline, CDR1 is SGDLS and CDR2 is YYNGEE. Trimming removed 2 bases from V and 6 bases from J; junction bases left unmatched: 8. The CDR3 runs 14 residues.

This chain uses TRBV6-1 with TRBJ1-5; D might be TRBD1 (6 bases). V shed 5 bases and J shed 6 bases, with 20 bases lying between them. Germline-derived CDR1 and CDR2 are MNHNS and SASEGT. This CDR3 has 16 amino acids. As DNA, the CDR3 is TGTGCCAGCAGTCCCGGCCACAGGGAGGGAAGTCAGCCCCAGCATTTT. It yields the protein CASSPGHREGSQPQHF.

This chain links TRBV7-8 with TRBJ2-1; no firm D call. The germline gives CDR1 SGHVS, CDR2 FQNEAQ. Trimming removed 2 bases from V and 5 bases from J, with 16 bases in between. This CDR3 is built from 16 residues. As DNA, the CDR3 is TGTGCCAGCAGCTTAAGGACCAAATCATCCGACAATGAGCAGTTCTTC. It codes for CASSLRTKSSDNEQFF.

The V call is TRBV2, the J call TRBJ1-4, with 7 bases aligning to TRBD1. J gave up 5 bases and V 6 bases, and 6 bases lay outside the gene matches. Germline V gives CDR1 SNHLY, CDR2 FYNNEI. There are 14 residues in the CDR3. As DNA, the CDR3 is TGTGCCAGCAGGCCGGGACAGTGGAATGAAAAACTGTTTTTT. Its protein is CASRPGQWNEKLFF.

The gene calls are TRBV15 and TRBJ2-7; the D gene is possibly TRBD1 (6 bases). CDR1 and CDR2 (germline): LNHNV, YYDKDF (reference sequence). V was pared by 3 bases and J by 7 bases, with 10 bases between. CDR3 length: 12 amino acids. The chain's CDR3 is CATSRLTGEQYF. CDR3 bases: TGTGCCACCAGCAGGCTAACAGGGGAGCAGTACTTC.

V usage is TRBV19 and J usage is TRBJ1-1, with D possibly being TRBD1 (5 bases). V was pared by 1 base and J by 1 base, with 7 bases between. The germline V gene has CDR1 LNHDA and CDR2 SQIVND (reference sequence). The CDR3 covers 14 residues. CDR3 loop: CASSIGGGNTEAFF. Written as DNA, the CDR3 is TGTGCCAGTAGTATAGGTGGGGGGAACACTGAAGCTTTCTTT.

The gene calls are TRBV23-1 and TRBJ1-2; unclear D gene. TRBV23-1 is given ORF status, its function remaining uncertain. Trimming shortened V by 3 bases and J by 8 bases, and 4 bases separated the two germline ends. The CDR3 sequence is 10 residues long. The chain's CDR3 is CASSQEGYTF. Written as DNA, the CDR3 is TGCGCCAGCAGTCAGGAAGGCTACACCTTC.

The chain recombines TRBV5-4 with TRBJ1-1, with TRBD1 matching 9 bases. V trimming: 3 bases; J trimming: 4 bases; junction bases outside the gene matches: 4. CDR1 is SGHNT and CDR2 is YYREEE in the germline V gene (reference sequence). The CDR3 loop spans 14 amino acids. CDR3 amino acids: CASSSGQGRTEAFF. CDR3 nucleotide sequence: TGTGCCAGCAGCTCGGGACAGGGTCGCACTGAAGCTTTCTTT.

Here the CDR3 DNA reads TGCGCCAGCAGCCAAGATTTGACGGCGGGGATTGGAAATTCACCCCTCCACTTT. Translated, it gives CASSQDLTAGIGNSPLHF. V gene TRBV4-3 combines with J gene TRBJ1-6; D is ambiguous. The CDR3 spans 18 residues. The germline V and J ends were trimmed by 0 bases and 7 bases, with 19 bases remaining between them. The germline V gene encodes CDR1 LGHNA and CDR2 YSLEER.

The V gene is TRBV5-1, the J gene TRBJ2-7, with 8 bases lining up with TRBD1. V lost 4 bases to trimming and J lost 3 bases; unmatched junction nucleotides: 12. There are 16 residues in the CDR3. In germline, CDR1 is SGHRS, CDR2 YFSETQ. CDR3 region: CASSMSPQGASYEQYF. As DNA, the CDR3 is TGCGCCAGCAGCATGTCCCCCCAGGGGGCGAGCTACGAGCAGTACTTC.

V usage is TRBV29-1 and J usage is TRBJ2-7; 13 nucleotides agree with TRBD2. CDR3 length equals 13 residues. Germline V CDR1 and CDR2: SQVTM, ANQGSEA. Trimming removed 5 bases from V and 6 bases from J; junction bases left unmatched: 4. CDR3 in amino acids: CSVTSGRASEQYF. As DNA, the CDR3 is TGCAGCGTTACTAGCGGGAGGGCCTCCGAGCAGTACTTC.

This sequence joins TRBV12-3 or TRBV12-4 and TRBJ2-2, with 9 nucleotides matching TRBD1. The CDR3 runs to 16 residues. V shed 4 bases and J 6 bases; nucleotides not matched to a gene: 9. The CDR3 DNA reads TGTGCCAGCAGTTCCACCTCGGGACAGGGAGCCGGGGAGCTGTTTTTT. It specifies CASSSTSGQGAGELFF.

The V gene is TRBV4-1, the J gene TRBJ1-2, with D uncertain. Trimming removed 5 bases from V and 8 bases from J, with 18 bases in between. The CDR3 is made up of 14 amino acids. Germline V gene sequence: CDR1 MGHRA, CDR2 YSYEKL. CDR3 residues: CASSIDFGDRGYTF. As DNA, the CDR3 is TGCGCCAGCAGCATTGATTTCGGAGATCGAGGCTACACCTTC.

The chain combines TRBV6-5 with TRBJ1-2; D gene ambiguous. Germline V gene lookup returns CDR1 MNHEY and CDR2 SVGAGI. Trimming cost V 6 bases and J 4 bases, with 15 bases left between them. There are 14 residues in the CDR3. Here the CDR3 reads CASRELGRGYGYTF. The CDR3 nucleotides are TGTGCCAGCAGGGAGTTAGGGAGAGGCTATGGCTACACCTTC.

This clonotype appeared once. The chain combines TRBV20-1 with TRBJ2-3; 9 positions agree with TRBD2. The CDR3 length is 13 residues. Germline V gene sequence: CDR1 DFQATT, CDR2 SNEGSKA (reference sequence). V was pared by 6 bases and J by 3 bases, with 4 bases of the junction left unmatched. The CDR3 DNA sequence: TGCAGTGCGCGGGGGGGCAATACAGATACGCAGTATTTT. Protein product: CSARGGNTDTQYF.

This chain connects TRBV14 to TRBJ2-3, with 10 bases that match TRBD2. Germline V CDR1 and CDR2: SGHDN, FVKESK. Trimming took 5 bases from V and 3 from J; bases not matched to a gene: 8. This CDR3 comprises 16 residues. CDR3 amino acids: CASSTQLAGLTDTQYF. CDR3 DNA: TGTGCCAGCAGCACTCAACTAGCGGGGCTGACAGATACGCAGTATTTT.

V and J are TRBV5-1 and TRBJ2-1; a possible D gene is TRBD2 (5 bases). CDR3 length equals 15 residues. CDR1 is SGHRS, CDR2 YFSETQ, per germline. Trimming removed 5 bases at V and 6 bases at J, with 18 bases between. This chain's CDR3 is CASRFNRDAGNEQFF. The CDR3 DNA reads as TGCGCCAGCAGGTTTAACCGGGATGCTGGCAATGAGCAGTTCTTC. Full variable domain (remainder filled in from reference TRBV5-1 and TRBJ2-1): KAGVTQTPRYLIKTRGQQVTLSCSPISGHRSVSWYQQTPGQGLQFLFEYFSETQRNKGNFPGRFSGRQFSNSRSEMNVSTLELGDSALYLCASRFNRDAGNEQFFGPGTRLTVL.

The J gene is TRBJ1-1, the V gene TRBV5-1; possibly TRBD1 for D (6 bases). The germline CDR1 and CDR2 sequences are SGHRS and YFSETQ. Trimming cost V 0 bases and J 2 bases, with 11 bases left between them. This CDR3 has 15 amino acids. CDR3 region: CASSLAGTLNTEAFF. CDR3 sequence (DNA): TGCGCCAGCAGCTTGGCTGGGACACTCAACACTGAAGCTTTCTTT.

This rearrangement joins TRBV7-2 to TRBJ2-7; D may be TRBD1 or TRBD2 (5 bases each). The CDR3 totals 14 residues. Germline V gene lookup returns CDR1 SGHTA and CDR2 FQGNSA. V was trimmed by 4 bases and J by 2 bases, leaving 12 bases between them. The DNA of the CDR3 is TGTGCCAGCAGCTCCGGGGCCACCACCTACGAGCAGTACTTC. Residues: CASSSGATTYEQYF.